The source of this T cell receptor beta chain is a study of T cells after yellow fever vaccination. This CDR3 comprises 15 residues. Trimming removed 0 bases from V and 4 bases from J; junction bases left unmatched: 2. Germline V gene sequence: CDR1 SGDLS, CDR2 YYNGEE. This clonotype showed up many times. In making TCR cDNA, 5'RACE template switching added a universal primer site and UMIs to it. Using its own MiXCR run on the 5' RACE reads, TCRdb lists one record per CDR3 protein. The sample lists around 610,000 distinct CDR3 sequences, 13% seen once, with about 14% in the top ten. The sequence was obtained from a young man who received the YFV17D yellow fever vaccine. The chain couples TRBV9 to TRBJ2-3; 10 bases line up with TRBD2. The material sequenced was PBMCs, taken on the day of the yellow fever booster vaccination. CDR3 nucleotides: TGTGCCAGCAGCGTAGGGCTAGCGGGAGCAGATACGCAGTATTTT. Translated, it gives CASSVGLAGADTQYF.